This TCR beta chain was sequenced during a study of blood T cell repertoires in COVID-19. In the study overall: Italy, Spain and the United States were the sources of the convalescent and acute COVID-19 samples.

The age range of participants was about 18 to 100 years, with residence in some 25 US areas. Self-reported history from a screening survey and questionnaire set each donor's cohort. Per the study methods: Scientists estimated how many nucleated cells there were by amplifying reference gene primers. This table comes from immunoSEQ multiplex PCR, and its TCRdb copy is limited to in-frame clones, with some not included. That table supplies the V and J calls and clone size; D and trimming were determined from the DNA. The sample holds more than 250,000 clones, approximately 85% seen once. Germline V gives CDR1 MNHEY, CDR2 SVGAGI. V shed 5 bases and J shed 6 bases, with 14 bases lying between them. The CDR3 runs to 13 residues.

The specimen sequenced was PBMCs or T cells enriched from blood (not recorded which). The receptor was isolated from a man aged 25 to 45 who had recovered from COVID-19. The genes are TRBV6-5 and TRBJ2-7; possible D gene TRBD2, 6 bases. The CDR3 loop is CASSTRGLGEQYF. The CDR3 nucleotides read TGTGCCAGCAGTACCCGGGGGTTGGGCGAGCAGTACTTC.